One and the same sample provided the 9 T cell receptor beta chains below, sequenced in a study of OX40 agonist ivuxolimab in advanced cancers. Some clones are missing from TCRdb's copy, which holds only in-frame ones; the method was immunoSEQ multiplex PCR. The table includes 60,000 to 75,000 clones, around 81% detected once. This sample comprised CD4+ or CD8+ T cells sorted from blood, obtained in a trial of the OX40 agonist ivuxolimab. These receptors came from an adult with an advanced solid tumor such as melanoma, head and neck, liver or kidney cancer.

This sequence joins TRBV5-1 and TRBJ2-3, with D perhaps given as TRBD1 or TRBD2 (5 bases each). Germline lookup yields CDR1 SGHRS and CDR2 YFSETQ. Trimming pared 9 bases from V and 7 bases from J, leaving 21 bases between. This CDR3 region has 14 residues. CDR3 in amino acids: CATQALTGRYTQYF. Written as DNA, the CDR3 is TGCGCCACCCAGGCCCTTACGGGGCGGTATACGCAGTATTTT.

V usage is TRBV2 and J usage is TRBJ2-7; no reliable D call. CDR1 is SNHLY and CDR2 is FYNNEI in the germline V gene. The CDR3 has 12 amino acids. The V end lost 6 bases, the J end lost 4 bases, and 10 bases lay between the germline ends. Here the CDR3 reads CASSEIYYEQYF. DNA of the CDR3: TGTGCCAGCAGCGAGATATATTACGAGCAGTACTTC. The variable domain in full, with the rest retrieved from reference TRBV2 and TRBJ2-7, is EPEVTQTPSHQVTQMGQEVILRCVPISNHLYFYWYRQILGQKVEFLVSFYNNEISEKSEIFDDQFSVERPDGSNFTLKIRSTKLEDSAMYFCASSEIYYEQYFGPGTRLTVT.

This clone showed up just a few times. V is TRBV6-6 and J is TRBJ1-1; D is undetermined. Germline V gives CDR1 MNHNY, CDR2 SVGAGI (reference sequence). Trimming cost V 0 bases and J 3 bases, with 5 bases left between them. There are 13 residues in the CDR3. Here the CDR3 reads CASSYSDYTEAFF. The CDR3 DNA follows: TGTGCCAGCAGTTACTCCGATTACACTGAAGCTTTCTTT.

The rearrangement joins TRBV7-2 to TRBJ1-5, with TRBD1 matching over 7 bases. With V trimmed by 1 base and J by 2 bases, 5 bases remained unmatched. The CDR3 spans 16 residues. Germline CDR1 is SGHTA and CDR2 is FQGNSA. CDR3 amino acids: CASSLVEGARNQPQHF. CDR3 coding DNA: TGTGCCAGCAGCTTAGTGGAGGGGGCTCGCAATCAGCCCCAGCATTTT.

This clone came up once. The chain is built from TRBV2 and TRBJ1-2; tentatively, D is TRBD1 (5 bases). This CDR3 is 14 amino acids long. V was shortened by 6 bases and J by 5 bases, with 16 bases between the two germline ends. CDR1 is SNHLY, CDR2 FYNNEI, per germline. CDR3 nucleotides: TGTGCCAGCAGCGTCCTTAAAGGGACTTATGGCTACACCTTC. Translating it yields CASSVLKGTYGYTF. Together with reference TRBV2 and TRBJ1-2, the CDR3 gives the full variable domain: EPEVTQTPSHQVTQMGQEVILRCVPISNHLYFYWYRQILGQKVEFLVSFYNNEISEKSEIFDDQFSVERPDGSNFTLKIRSTKLEDSAMYFCASSVLKGTYGYTFGSGTRLTVV.

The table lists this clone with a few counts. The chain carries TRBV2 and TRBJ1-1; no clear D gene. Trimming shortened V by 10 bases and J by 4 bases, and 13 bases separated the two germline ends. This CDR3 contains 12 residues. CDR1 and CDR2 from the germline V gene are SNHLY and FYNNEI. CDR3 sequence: CAIKGGGTEAFF. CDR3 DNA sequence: TGTGCCATTAAGGGTGGAGGCACTGAAGCTTTCTTT.

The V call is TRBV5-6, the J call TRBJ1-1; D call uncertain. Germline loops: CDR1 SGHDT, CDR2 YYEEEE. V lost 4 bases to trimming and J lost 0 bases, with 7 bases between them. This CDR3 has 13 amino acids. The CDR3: CASSRLVNTEAFF. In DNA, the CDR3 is TGTGCCAGCAGCCGCCTTGTGAACACTGAAGCTTTCTTT.

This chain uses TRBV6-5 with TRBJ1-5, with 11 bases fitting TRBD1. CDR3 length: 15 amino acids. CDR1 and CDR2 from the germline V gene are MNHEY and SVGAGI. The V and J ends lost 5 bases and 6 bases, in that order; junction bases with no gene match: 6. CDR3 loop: CASSAGTGGSQPQHF. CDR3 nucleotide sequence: TGTGCCAGCAGTGCCGGGACAGGGGGATCTCAGCCCCAGCATTTT.

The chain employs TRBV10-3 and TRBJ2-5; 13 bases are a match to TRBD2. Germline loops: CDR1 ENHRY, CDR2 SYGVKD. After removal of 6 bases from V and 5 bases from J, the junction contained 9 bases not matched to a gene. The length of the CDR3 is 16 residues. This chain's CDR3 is CAISGGTSGDKETQYF. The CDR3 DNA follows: TGTGCCATCAGCGGGGGGACTAGCGGGGATAAGGAGACCCAGTACTTC.